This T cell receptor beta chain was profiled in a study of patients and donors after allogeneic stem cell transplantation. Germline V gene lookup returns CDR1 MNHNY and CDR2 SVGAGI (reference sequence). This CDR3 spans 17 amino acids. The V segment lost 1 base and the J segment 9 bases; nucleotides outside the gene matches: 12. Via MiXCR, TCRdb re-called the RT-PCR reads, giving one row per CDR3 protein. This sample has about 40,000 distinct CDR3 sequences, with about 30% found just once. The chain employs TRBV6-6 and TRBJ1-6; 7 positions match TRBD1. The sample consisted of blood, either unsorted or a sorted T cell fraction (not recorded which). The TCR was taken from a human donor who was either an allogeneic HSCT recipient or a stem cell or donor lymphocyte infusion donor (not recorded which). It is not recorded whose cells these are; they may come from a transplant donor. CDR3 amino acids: CASSYLSQGGGGSPLHF. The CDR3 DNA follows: TGTGCCAGCAGTTACTTGTCCCAGGGAGGGGGCGGTTCACCCCTCCACTTT.